The T cell receptor beta chain under discussion was sequenced for a study of T cell repertoires in aging, cancer and after chemotherapy. General study findings and limits: Untreated cancer patients had significantly lower blood TCR diversity than age-matched healthy donors. Across the chemotherapy interval, each cancer cohort showed higher median generation probability, suggesting thymic rebound.

TRB rearrangements spanning V, D and J were amplified using mixed TRB-A/B primers. TCRdb itself ran the multiplex PCR reads through MiXCR, one entry per CDR3 protein. This table holds about 6,000 distinct CDR3 sequences, around 42% found once. A word on this clonotype: What it recognizes is unknown. Sequence at one end of the junction differs from germline and may be a read error.

Germline assignment: CDR1 SGHNT and CDR2 YYREEE (reference sequence). CDR3 length equals 17 residues. Amplification of TCR beta used genomic DNA extracted from peripheral blood. Sequenced sample: blood. This TCR derives from a human donor in good health. This chain joins TRBV5-4 and TRBJ1-4; D gene unclear. The CDR3 DNA follows: TGCGCCAGCAGCTTCAGGTTACCCGGATCAACTAATGAAAAACTGTTTTTT. This gives the protein CASSFRLPGSTNEKLFF.